This T cell receptor (beta chain) was recovered during a study of blood T cell repertoires in COVID-19. As originally analysed: From reference gene primer amplification, estimates of nucleated cell counts were derived. Only in-frame clones appear in the TCRdb table, and some are missing; sequencing was by immunoSEQ multiplex PCR. That table supplies the V and J calls and clone size; D and trimming were determined from the DNA. This repertoire shows roughly 440,000 clones, 88% found once; its top ten account for around 13%. The germline V gene encodes CDR1 GTSNPN and CDR2 SVGIG (reference sequence). The length of the CDR3 is 15 residues. The V end was cut by 2 bases, the J end by 3 bases, with 16 bases between. Patients of the Seattle cohort, enrolled during active infection, were followed longitudinally. This clone was counted between two and nine times.

This sequence was found in a woman in her forties or fifties with COVID-19, enrolled during active disease. V usage is TRBV30 and J usage is TRBJ1-1; D may be TRBD1 (5 bases). What was sequenced was peripheral blood. The CDR3 loop is CAWSRPLGGDTEAFF. The CDR3 DNA reads TGTGCCTGGAGTCGCCCGTTGGGGGGAGACACTGAAGCTTTCTTT.